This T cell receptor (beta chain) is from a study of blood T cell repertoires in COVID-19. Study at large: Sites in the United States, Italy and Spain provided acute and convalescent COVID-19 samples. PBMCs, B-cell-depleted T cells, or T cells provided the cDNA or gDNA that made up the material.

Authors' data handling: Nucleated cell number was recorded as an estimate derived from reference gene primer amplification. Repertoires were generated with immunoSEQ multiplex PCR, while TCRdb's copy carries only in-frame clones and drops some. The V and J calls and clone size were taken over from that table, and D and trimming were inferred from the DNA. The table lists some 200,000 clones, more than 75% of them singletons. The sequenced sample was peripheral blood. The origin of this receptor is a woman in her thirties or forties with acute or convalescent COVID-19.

This chain's CDR3 is CASSASGQSDTQYF. CDR3 coding DNA: TGTGCCAGCAGCGCCAGCGGCCAGAGTGATACGCAGTATTTT. V is TRBV7-2 and J is TRBJ2-3; D may be TRBD2 (5 bases). With 5 bases removed from V and 6 bases from J, the gap between germline ends came to 15 bases. Germline-derived CDR1 and CDR2 are SGHTA and FQGNSA. The CDR3 extends over 14 amino acids.